One and the same sample provided the 30 T cell receptor beta chains below, sequenced in a study of patients and donors after allogeneic stem cell transplantation. Using its own MiXCR run on the RT-PCR reads, TCRdb lists one record per CDR3 protein. The data contain over 150,000 distinct CDR3 sequences, approximately 28% of them seen just once; the ten biggest clones take up roughly 3%. The sequenced material came from blood, either unsorted or a sorted T cell fraction (not recorded which). All receptors derive from a human donor who was either an allogeneic HSCT recipient or a stem cell or donor lymphocyte infusion donor (not recorded which). It is not recorded whose cells these are; they may come from a transplant donor.

This clonotype was seen a handful of times. The J gene is TRBJ1-2, the V gene TRBV12-3 or TRBV12-4; tentative D call: TRBD1 (5 bases). This CDR3 spans 15 amino acids. V was trimmed by 2 bases and J by 1 base, leaving 11 bases between them. The CDR3 loop is CASSLMQGGNYGYTF. The DNA of the CDR3 is TGTGCCAGCAGTTTAATGCAGGGTGGTAACTATGGCTACACCTTC.

The chain is built from TRBV20-1 and TRBJ1-2; D not resolved. V was clipped by 3 bases and J by 0 bases, with 5 bases between them. There are 12 residues in the CDR3. CDR1 DFQATT and CDR2 SNEGSKA come from the germline V gene (reference sequence). CDR3: CSASATNYGYTF. DNA of the CDR3: TGCAGTGCTAGCGCCACTAACTATGGCTACACCTTC.

The rearrangement links TRBV7-2 to TRBJ2-1; no definite D call. This CDR3 contains 14 residues. Germline CDR1 SGHTA, CDR2 FQGNSA. V was cut by 0 bases and J by 9 bases, with 12 bases left in between. CDR3 loop: CASSLAPGPGEQFF. CDR3 DNA: TGTGCCAGCAGCTTAGCTCCGGGTCCGGGTGAGCAGTTCTTC.

The V and J genes are TRBV9 and TRBJ2-3; D may be TRBD2 (5 bases). Between the trimmed V and J ends, which lost 0 bases and 4 bases, there was a span of 12 bases. The V gene's germline CDR1 is SGDLS and CDR2 YYNGEE. There are 15 residues in the CDR3. Written as DNA, the CDR3 is TGTGCCAGCAGCGTAGGATTTGTGCGGGCAGATACGCAGTATTTT. Protein sequence: CASSVGFVRADTQYF.

The V call is TRBV7-9, the J call TRBJ2-2, with D possibly TRBD2 on 5 matching bases. This CDR3 has 16 amino acids. Trimming removed 9 bases at V and 0 bases at J, with 17 bases between. CDR1 is SEHNR, CDR2 FQNEAQ, per germline (reference sequence). The CDR3: CASTLPFGANTGELFF. In nucleotides, the CDR3 is TGTGCCAGTACCCTCCCCTTCGGGGCGAACACCGGGGAGCTGTTTTTT. Supplemented by reference TRBV7-9 and TRBJ2-2, the full variable domain reads DTGVSQNPRHKITKRGQNVTFRCDPISEHNRLYWYRQTLGQGPEFLTYFQNEAQLEKSRLLSDRFSAERPKGSFSTLEIQRTEQGDSAMYLCASTLPFGANTGELFFGEGSRLTVL.

The chain uses TRBV5-6 and TRBJ1-6; tentative D call: TRBD1 (6 bases). CDR1 is SGHDT and CDR2 is YYEEEE in the germline V gene. Trimming stripped 1 base from V and 5 bases from J, with 10 bases between. This CDR3 is 15 amino acids long. The CDR3 spells CASSLIQGNNSPLHF. CDR3 DNA: TGTGCCAGCAGCTTGATCCAGGGGAATAATTCACCCCTCCACTTT.

This clonotype was picked up many times. The V gene is TRBV6-2 or TRBV6-3, the J gene TRBJ2-6; 8 bases align to TRBD1. The CDR3 totals 16 residues. Unmatched junction bases numbered 3, after V lost 5 bases and J lost 0 bases. Germline V gene lookup returns CDR1 MNHEY and CDR2 SVGEGT. The chain's CDR3 is CASSAGTGSGANVLTF. CDR3 bases: TGTGCCAGCAGTGCCGGGACAGGCTCTGGGGCCAACGTCCTGACTTTC.

The chain recombines TRBV12-3 or TRBV12-4 with TRBJ2-7; maybe TRBD1 (5 bases). This CDR3 has 14 residues. V gave up 6 bases and J gave up 2 bases, with 14 bases separating them. In DNA, the CDR3 is TGTGCCAGCAGACGAGCAGGGATGGCCTACGAGCAGTACTTC. Translated: CASRRAGMAYEQYF.

The gene calls are TRBV20-1 and TRBJ2-1; TRBD2 is a possible D gene (6 bases). The CDR3 contains 14 residues. CDR1 is DFQATT, CDR2 SNEGSKA, per germline (reference sequence). The germline V and J ends were trimmed by 6 bases and 4 bases, with 16 bases remaining between them. CDR3 residues: CSAGTSGSYNEQFF. The CDR3 DNA reads TGCAGTGCGGGGACTTCGGGATCATACAATGAGCAGTTCTTC.

This clonotype was counted a few times. The rearrangement links TRBV29-1 to TRBJ2-5, with 9 bases identical to TRBD2. V lost 4 bases to trimming and J lost 3 bases; unmatched junction nucleotides: 3. The V gene's germline CDR1 is SQVTM and CDR2 ANQGSEA. The CDR3 has 13 residues. The CDR3 sequence: CSVGASGKETQYF. CDR3 nucleotide sequence: TGCAGCGTTGGCGCTAGCGGGAAAGAGACCCAGTACTTC.

This clonotype is a singleton in its sample. This sequence joins TRBV6-2 or TRBV6-3 and TRBJ2-3; possibly TRBD2 for D (6 bases). In germline, CDR1 is MNHEY, CDR2 SVGEGT. V was clipped by 4 bases and J by 5 bases, with 13 bases between them. This CDR3 is 14 amino acids long. CDR3 coding DNA: TGTGCCAGCAGTTTCCCGGGAGACGGAGATACGCAGTATTTT. Residues: CASSFPGDGDTQYF.

This chain joins TRBV29-1 and TRBJ2-5, with 7 bases fitting TRBD1. This CDR3 spans 12 amino acids. The ends lost 8 bases at V and 2 bases at J; junction bases unmatched: 5. Germline V gene data show CDR1 as SQVTM and CDR2 as ANQGSEA. In DNA form, the CDR3 reads TGCAGCACTAGACAGGGTCAAGAGACCCAGTACTTC. Translation gives CSTRQGQETQYF.

The J gene is TRBJ1-1, the V gene TRBV20-1; TRBD1 aligns across 8 bases. Germline CDR1 DFQATT, CDR2 SNEGSKA (reference sequence). V trimming: 3 bases; J trimming: 10 bases; junction bases outside the gene matches: 10. The CDR3 length is 13 residues. The CDR3 coding sequence is TGCAGTGCTAGCCAGGGGGCTCCTAAGATAGCTTTCTTT. Protein product: CSASQGAPKIAFF.

Only a few counts were recorded for this clonotype. This chain connects TRBV5-4 to TRBJ2-5; 8 positions agree with TRBD1. CDR1 is SGHNT and CDR2 is YYREEE in the germline V gene (reference sequence). The J segment lost 3 bases and the V segment lost 0 bases, leaving 4 bases of the junction unmatched. This CDR3 comprises 15 residues. DNA of the CDR3: TGTGCCAGCAGCTTGGTTGCAGGGGGCAAAGAGACCCAGTACTTC. The encoded protein is CASSLVAGGKETQYF. The variable domain in full, with the rest retrieved from reference TRBV5-4 and TRBJ2-5, is ETGVTQSPTHLIKTRGQQVTLRCSSQSGHNTVSWYQQALGQGPQFIFQYYREEENGRGNFPPRFSGLQFPNYSSELNVNALELDDSALYLCASSLVAGGKETQYFGPGTRLLVL.

The chain joins TRBV27 to TRBJ2-7; TRBD2 agrees at 12 bases. There are 16 residues in the CDR3. The germline V gene has CDR1 MNHEY and CDR2 SMNVEV (reference sequence). The junction had 9 bases not matched to a gene; V was cut back by 5 bases and J by 4 bases. The CDR3, as DNA: TGTGCCAGCAGTCAACTCACTAGCGGGAGGAGGTACGAGCAGTACTTC. Residues: CASSQLTSGRRYEQYF.

This chain links TRBV3-1 with TRBJ1-1; no clear D. CDR3 length: 14 amino acids. Trimming left V 4 bases short and J 0 bases short, with 9 bases between. Germline V gene data show CDR1 as LGHDT and CDR2 as YNNKEL (reference sequence). The CDR3 DNA is TGTGCCAGCAGCCCTGACCCCTTGAACACTGAAGCTTTCTTT. As protein: CASSPDPLNTEAFF. The entire variable domain, with the rest obtained from reference TRBV3-1 and TRBJ1-1, is as follows: DTAVSQTPKYLVTQMGNDKSIKCEQNLGHDTMYWYKQDSKKFLKIMFSYNNKELIINETVPNRFSPKSPDKAHLNLHINSLELGDSAVYFCASSPDPLNTEAFFGQGTRLTVV.

This clonotype was detected a few times. The CDR3 DNA is TGTGCCAGCAGCTTAAGGCCCCATTCCTATGGCTACACCTTC. This translates into CASSLRPHSYGYTF. The rearrangement joins TRBV7-6 to TRBJ1-2; D gene ambiguous. This CDR3 is 14 amino acids long. V was shortened by 2 bases and J by 4 bases, with 11 bases between the two germline ends. In germline, CDR1 is SGHVS, CDR2 FNYEAQ. The variable domain in full, completed from reference TRBV7-6 and TRBJ1-2, reads GAGVSQSPRYKVTKRGQDVALRCDPISGHVSLYWYRQALGQGPEFLTYFNYEAQQDKSGLPNDRFSAERPEGSISTLTIQRTEQRDSAMYRCASSLRPHSYGYTFGSGTRLTVV.

The V gene is TRBV27, the J gene TRBJ2-7, with 11 bases identical to TRBD1. The ends lost 5 bases at V and 6 bases at J; junction bases unmatched: 9. Germline V CDR1 and CDR2: MNHEY, SMNVEV (reference sequence). The CDR3 runs to 15 residues. The CDR3 DNA reads TGTGCCAGCAGTCTAAGGACAGGGGGCAAGGGCGAGCAGTACTTC. As protein: CASSLRTGGKGEQYF.

This clonotype was recorded at least ten times. The chain links TRBV6-6 to TRBJ2-3, with 10 bases that match TRBD2. Trimming took 3 bases from V and 2 from J; bases not matched to a gene: 5. Germline CDR1 MNHNY, CDR2 SVGAGI (reference sequence). The CDR3 runs 16 residues. The CDR3 nucleotides read TGTGCCAGCAGTTATACCAGCGGGAGGGCCACAGATACGCAGTATTTT. Translated, it gives CASSYTSGRATDTQYF.

The genes are TRBV6-5 and TRBJ1-2; TRBD1 matches 7 bases. V lost 5 bases, J lost 3 bases, and 6 bases stayed unmatched. The CDR3 covers 14 residues. Germline V gene data show CDR1 as MNHEY and CDR2 as SVGAGI. As DNA, the CDR3 is TGTGCCAGCAGTCGTGCCGGACAGGACTATGGCTACACCTTC. Protein product: CASSRAGQDYGYTF.

The V call is TRBV10-3, the J call TRBJ1-2; D might be TRBD1 (6 bases). The CDR3 has 15 residues. Per germline, CDR1 ENHRY and CDR2 SYGVKD. V was clipped by 2 bases and J by 1 base, with 11 bases between them. CDR3 DNA: TGTGCCATCAGTGAGGGGGGCGCGAGTAACTATGGCTACACCTTC. This encodes CAISEGGASNYGYTF.

This clonotype was seen a few times. The genes are TRBV12-3 or TRBV12-4 and TRBJ1-1, with TRBD1 matching over 9 bases. This CDR3 comprises 15 residues. Germline trimming cut 6 bases from V and 7 bases from J; bases unmatched to any gene: 12. This CDR3 is CASSSGQGSNNEAFF. The DNA of the CDR3 is TGTGCCAGCAGCTCAGGACAGGGGTCTAATAATGAAGCTTTCTTT.

This clonotype was detected only a few times. The chain combines TRBV27 with TRBJ1-1; D gene unclear. There are 12 residues in the CDR3. The V end was cut by 7 bases, the J end by 1 base, with 7 bases between. Germline CDR1 is MNHEY and CDR2 is SMNVEV (reference sequence). The CDR3 protein is CASIGENTEAFF. The CDR3 nucleotides are TGTGCCAGCATCGGGGAGAACACTGAAGCTTTCTTT.

The chain has TRBV6-5 and TRBJ2-7, with D possibly TRBD1 on 6 matching bases. V was clipped by 0 bases and J by 2 bases, with 14 bases between them. The CDR3 is made up of 16 amino acids. CDR1 MNHEY and CDR2 SVGAGI come from the germline V gene. DNA for the CDR3: TGTGCCAGCAGTTACTCGGGACATTCGACAGCCTACGAGCAGTACTTC. It yields the protein CASSYSGHSTAYEQYF.

J is TRBJ2-1 and V is TRBV12-5; D is uncertain. This CDR3 region has 14 residues. Trimming cost V 3 bases and J 2 bases, with 8 bases left between them. Germline loops: CDR1 LGHNT, CDR2 FRNRAP. The CDR3, as DNA: TGTGCTAGTGGTTTCCCCGGAACCTACAATGAGCAGTTCTTC. The encoded protein is CASGFPGTYNEQFF.

This clonotype was counted many times. The chain joins TRBV10-3 to TRBJ1-2; D remains unclear. The germline CDR1 and CDR2 sequences are ENHRY and SYGVKD. V was cut by 1 base and J by 2 bases, with 8 bases left in between. CDR3 length: 14 residues. Here the CDR3 DNA reads TGTGCCATCAGTGAGTTGGTCGGAAACTATGGCTACACCTTC. Translating it yields CAISELVGNYGYTF.

This clonotype has more than one count but fewer than ten. The genes are TRBV28 and TRBJ1-1; 8 positions match TRBD1. Germline lookup yields CDR1 MDHEN and CDR2 SYDVKM. The V gene end was trimmed by 6 bases and the J gene end by 6 bases; junction bases not matched to a gene: 9. The CDR3 consists of 14 residues. This CDR3 is CASRPGGQGPEAFF. CDR3 nucleotide sequence: TGTGCCAGCAGGCCAGGCGGACAGGGCCCTGAAGCTTTCTTT.

This clonotype was recorded many times. This chain uses TRBV5-1 with TRBJ1-1; D remains unclear. Germline assignment: CDR1 SGHRS and CDR2 YFSETQ. V was trimmed by 0 bases and J by 5 bases, leaving 8 bases between them. This CDR3 comprises 13 residues. The CDR3 bases are TGCGCCAGCAGCTTGGAACGCGGGACTGAAGCTTTCTTT. It yields the protein CASSLERGTEAFF.

This clonotype was recorded a few times. This chain connects TRBV11-2 to TRBJ1-1; D gene unclear. The CDR3 has 14 residues. V lost 7 bases and J 0 bases, leaving 12 bases between the germline ends. Germline CDR1 SGHAT, CDR2 FQNNGV. The CDR3 DNA reads as TGTGCCAGCACCTCGTATCAGTTGAACACTGAAGCTTTCTTT. Residues: CASTSYQLNTEAFF. Full variable domain (outside the CDR3, taken from reference TRBV11-2 and TRBJ1-1): EAGVAQSPRYKIIEKRQSVAFWCNPISGHATLYWYQQILGQGPKLLIQFQNNGVVDDSQLPKDRFSAERLKGVDSTLKIQPAKLEDSAVYLCASTSYQLNTEAFFGQGTRLTVV.

The chain recombines TRBV7-2 with TRBJ2-5; D call uncertain. Trimming left V 2 bases short and J 4 bases short, with 8 bases between. This CDR3 is built from 13 residues. The V gene's germline CDR1 is SGHTA and CDR2 FQGNSA. The CDR3 DNA sequence: TGTGCCAGCAGCTTAAAGCCAGGAGAGACCCAGTACTTC. Translating gives CASSLKPGETQYF.